A single sample gave rise to the 15 T cell receptor beta chains below, sequenced in a study of cytomegalovirus exposure and HLA in healthy donors. Amplification used 60 Vbeta primers and 13 Jbeta primers. The assay was immunoSEQ multiplex PCR, and TCRdb's table has in-frame clones only and misses some. This sample has 65,000 to 100,000 clones, with around 80% found just once. Sequencing was performed on PBMCs. These receptors were obtained from a man in his forties in good health and CMV-seronegative.

The chain employs TRBV15 and TRBJ1-5; 9 bases are shared with TRBD1. Trimming removed 1 base from V and 7 bases from J; junction bases left unmatched: 14. This CDR3 comprises 18 residues. The germline V gene encodes CDR1 LNHNV and CDR2 YYDKDF (reference sequence). The CDR3 here is CATSRGSSGTGRGQPQHF. DNA of the CDR3: TGTGCCACCAGCAGAGGCAGCTCCGGGACAGGGAGAGGGCAGCCCCAGCATTTT.

The chain uses TRBV19 and TRBJ2-5; a possible D gene is TRBD1 (5 bases). Trimming left V 6 bases short and J 2 bases short, with 16 bases between. The CDR3 runs 15 residues. CDR1 and CDR2 from the germline V gene are LNHDA and SQIVND (reference sequence). CDR3 in amino acids: CASSKGPGRQETQYF. In DNA form, the CDR3 reads TGTGCCAGTAGCAAGGGTCCAGGGCGACAAGAGACCCAGTACTTC.

This clone has only a few counts. The genes are TRBV29-1 and TRBJ2-7; TRBD1 might be the D (5 bases). The ends were cut back, 6 bases at V and 6 bases at J, with 12 bases in the middle. The CDR3 length is 11 residues. Germline CDR1 SQVTM, CDR2 ANQGSEA. The CDR3 protein is CSVCSGPEQYF. DNA for the CDR3: TGCAGCGTCTGCTCAGGGCCCGAGCAGTACTTC.

This rearrangement joins TRBV5-1 to TRBJ1-1, with a possible D match to TRBD1 (5 bases). The CDR3 is 14 residues long. Trimming cost V 4 bases and J 0 bases, with 10 bases left between them. The germline V gene encodes CDR1 SGHRS and CDR2 YFSETQ. The CDR3: CASSRGTLNTEAFF. DNA of the CDR3: TGCGCCAGCAGCCGCGGGACTCTGAACACTGAAGCTTTCTTT.

This clone showed up just once. The chain carries TRBV10-1 and TRBJ2-7; 7 bases agree with TRBD1. V gave up 5 bases and J gave up 3 bases; unmatched junction bases: 7. The CDR3 has 14 amino acids. Germline V gene lookup returns CDR1 WNHNN and CDR2 SYGVQD (reference sequence). The CDR3 reads CASSHQRQGYEQYF. The CDR3 nucleotides read TGCGCCAGCAGTCACCAGAGACAGGGCTACGAGCAGTACTTC.

The chain recombines TRBV27 with TRBJ1-5; D is uncertain. CDR1 is MNHEY and CDR2 is SMNVEV in the germline V gene (reference sequence). V shed 5 bases and J shed 3 bases, with 5 bases lying between them. The CDR3 covers 12 residues. Written as DNA, the CDR3 is TGTGCCAGCAGTCCCAACAATCAGCCCCAGCATTTT. Translated: CASSPNNQPQHF.

There are a few counts of this clone. The rearrangement links TRBV7-3 to TRBJ2-7; TRBD2 is a possible D gene (6 bases). The CDR3 is made up of 15 amino acids. V shed 1 base and J shed 5 bases, with 15 bases lying between them. Germline lookup yields CDR1 SGHTA and CDR2 FQGTGA. DNA of the CDR3: TGTGCCAGCAGCTTAAGGGCTAGCGTTGCCCACGAGCAGTACTTC. This translates into CASSLRASVAHEQYF.

J is TRBJ1-5 and V is TRBV18; D is undetermined. Germline CDR1 reads KGHSH; CDR2 reads LQKENI. Trimming pared 3 bases from V and 2 bases from J, leaving 8 bases between. The CDR3 has 14 residues. The CDR3 loop reads CASSPPGGNQPQHF. The CDR3 DNA follows: TGTGCCAGCTCACCCCCCGGGGGCAATCAGCCCCAGCATTTT.

This chain links TRBV7-9 with TRBJ2-7; 11 bases line up with TRBD1. From germline, CDR1 is SEHNR and CDR2 FQNEAQ (reference sequence). With V trimmed by 4 bases and J by 5 bases, 7 bases remained unmatched. The CDR3 totals 15 residues. CDR3 amino acids: CASSSHRTGGNEQYF. Here the CDR3 DNA reads TGTGCCAGCAGCTCCCACAGGACAGGGGGCAACGAGCAGTACTTC.

This chain joins TRBV25-1 and TRBJ2-5; D might be TRBD2 (6 bases). The CDR3 is made up of 14 amino acids. Germline V gives CDR1 MGHDK, CDR2 SYGVNS. V lost 0 bases and J lost 2, with 7 bases in between. As DNA, the CDR3 is TGTGCCAGCAGTGAATATCGGGGGCAAGAGACCCAGTACTTC. The encoded protein is CASSEYRGQETQYF.

The chain has TRBV6-4 and TRBJ1-1; D ambiguous. The CDR3 extends over 13 amino acids. V was cut by 4 bases and J by 4 bases, with 10 bases left in between. In germline, CDR1 is MRHNA, CDR2 SNTAGT. CDR3 region: CASSVAPGTEAFF. For the CDR3, the DNA is TGTGCCAGCAGTGTCGCCCCGGGCACTGAAGCTTTCTTT.

The chain recombines TRBV4-2 with TRBJ2-1; 10 positions agree with TRBD2. J gave up 7 bases and V 1 base, and 4 bases lay outside the gene matches. This CDR3 is built from 15 residues. Germline CDR1 LGHNA, CDR2 YNFKEQ. This CDR3 is CASSQGLAGVNEQFF. The CDR3 DNA follows: TGTGCCAGCAGCCAAGGGCTAGCGGGAGTTAATGAGCAGTTCTTC.

CDR3 in DNA: TGTGCCAGCAGCCTGACAGGGGTTACTGAAGCTTTCTTT. This codes for CASSLTGVTEAFF. The J gene is TRBJ1-1, the V gene TRBV7-3; TRBD1 matches 8 bases. V shed 5 bases and J 5 bases; nucleotides not matched to a gene: 4. The CDR3 is made up of 13 amino acids. The germline CDR1 and CDR2 sequences are SGHTA and FQGTGA. Based on the CDR3 plus reference TRBV7-3 and TRBJ1-1, the full variable domain is GAGVSQTPSNKVTEKGKYVELRCDPISGHTALYWYRQSLGQGPEFLIYFQGTGAADDSGLPNDRFFAVRPEGSVSTLKIQRTERGDSAVYLCASSLTGVTEAFFGQGTRLTVV.

The chain has TRBV29-1 and TRBJ1-2; TRBD1 matches at 7 bases. The V gene end was trimmed by 4 bases and the J gene end by 8 bases; junction bases not matched to a gene: 7. The germline gives CDR1 SQVTM, CDR2 ANQGSEA. The CDR3 consists of 12 residues. CDR3 sequence (DNA): TGCAGCGTTGCCCAGACAGGGCAAGGCTACACCTTC. It yields the protein CSVAQTGQGYTF.

This clone was recorded only once. CDR3 nucleotide sequence: TGTGCCAGCAGCCCCAGGGGCCATGAGCAGTTCTTC. Protein: CASSPRGHEQFF. The V call is TRBV13, the J call TRBJ2-1, with D possibly TRBD1 on 6 matching bases. The germline V gene has CDR1 PRHDT and CDR2 FYEKMQ (reference sequence). This CDR3 has 12 amino acids. Trimming took 5 bases from V and 8 from J, leaving 10 bases between them.